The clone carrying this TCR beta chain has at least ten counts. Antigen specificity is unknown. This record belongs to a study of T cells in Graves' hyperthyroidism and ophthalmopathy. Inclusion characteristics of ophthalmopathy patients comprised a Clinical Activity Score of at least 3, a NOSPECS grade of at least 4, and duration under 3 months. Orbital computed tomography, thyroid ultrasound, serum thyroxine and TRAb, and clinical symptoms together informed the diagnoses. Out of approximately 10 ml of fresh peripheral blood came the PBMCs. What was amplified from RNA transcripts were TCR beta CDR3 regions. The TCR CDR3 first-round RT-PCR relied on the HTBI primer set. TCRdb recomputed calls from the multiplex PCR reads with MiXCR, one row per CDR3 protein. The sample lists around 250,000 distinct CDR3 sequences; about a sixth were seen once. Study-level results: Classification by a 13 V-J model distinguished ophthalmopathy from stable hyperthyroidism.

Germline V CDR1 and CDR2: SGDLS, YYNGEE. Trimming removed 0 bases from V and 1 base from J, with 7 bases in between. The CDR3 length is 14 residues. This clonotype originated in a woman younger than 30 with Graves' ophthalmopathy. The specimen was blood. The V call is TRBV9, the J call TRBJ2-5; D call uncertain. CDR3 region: CASSVESSQETQYF. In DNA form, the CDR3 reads TGTGCCAGCAGCGTAGAATCTAGCCAAGAGACCCAGTACTTC.